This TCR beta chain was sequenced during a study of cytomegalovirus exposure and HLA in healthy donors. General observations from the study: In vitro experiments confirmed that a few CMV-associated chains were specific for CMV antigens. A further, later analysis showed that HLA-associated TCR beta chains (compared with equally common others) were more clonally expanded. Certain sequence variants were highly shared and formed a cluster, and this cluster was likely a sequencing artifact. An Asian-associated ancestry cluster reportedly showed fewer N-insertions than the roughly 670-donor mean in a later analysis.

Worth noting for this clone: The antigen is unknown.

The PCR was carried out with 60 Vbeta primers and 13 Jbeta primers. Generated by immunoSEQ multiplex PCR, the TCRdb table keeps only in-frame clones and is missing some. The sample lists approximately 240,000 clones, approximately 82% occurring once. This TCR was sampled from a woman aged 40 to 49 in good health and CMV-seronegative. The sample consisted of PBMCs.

CDR3 in DNA: TGTGCCAGCAGCTCGTGGGGGGGGCCTAATTCACCCCTCCACTTT. Its translation: CASSSWGGPNSPLHF. The J gene is TRBJ1-6, the V gene TRBV11-2; possibly TRBD1 for D (6 bases). CDR3 length: 15 amino acids. V lost 4 bases, J lost 6 bases, and 13 bases lay in between. Per the germline V gene, CDR1 is SGHAT and CDR2 is FQNNGV.